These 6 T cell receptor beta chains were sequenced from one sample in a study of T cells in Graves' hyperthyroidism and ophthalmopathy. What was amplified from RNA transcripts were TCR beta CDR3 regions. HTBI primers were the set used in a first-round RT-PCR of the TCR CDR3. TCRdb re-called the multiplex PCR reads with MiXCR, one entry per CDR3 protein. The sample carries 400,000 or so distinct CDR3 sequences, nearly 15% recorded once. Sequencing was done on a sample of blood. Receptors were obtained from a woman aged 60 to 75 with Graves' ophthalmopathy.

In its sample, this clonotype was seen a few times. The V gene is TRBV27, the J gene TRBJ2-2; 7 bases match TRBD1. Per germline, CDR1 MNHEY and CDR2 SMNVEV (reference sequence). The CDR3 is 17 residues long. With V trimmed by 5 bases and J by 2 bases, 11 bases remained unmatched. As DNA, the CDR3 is TGTGCCAGCAGTCTTCTTGGCTGGGACAGTAACACCGGGGAGCTGTTTTTT. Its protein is CASSLLGWDSNTGELFF.

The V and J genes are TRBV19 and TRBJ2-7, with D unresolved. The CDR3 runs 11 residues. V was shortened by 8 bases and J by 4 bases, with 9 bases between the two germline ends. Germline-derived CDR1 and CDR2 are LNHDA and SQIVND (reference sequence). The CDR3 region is CASQAGYEQYF. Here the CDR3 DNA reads TGTGCCAGTCAGGCCGGATACGAGCAGTACTTC.

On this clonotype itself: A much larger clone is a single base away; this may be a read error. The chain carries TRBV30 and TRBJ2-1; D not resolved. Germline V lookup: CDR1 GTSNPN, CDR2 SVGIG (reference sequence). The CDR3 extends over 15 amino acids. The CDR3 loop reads CAWKGGISSYNERFF. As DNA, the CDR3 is TGTGCCTGGAAAGGTGGGATCAGCTCCTACAATGAGCGGTTCTTC.

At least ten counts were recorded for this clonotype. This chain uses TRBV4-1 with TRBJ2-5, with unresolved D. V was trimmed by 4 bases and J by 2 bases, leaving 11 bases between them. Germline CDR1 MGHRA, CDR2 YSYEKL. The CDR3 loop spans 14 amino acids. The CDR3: CASSLQYQQETQYF. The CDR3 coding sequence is TGCGCCAGCAGCCTACAGTACCAGCAAGAGACCCAGTACTTC.

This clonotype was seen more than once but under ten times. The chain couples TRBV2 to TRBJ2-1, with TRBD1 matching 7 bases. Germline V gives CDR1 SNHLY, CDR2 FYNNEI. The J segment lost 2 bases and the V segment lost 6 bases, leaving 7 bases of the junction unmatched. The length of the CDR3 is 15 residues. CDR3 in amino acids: CASSLQQGPYNEQFF. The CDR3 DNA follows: TGTGCCAGCAGCCTACAACAGGGGCCCTACAATGAGCAGTTCTTC.

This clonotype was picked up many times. For the CDR3, the DNA is TGTGCCAGCAGTAGACAGGGGCAGACCCAGCATTTT. Its protein is CASSRQGQTQHF. The J gene is TRBJ1-5, the V gene TRBV27; 8 bases agree with TRBD1. CDR3 length equals 12 residues. The V and J ends lost 5 bases and 11 bases, in that order; junction bases with no gene match: 5. CDR1 MNHEY and CDR2 SMNVEV come from the germline V gene (reference sequence).